This TCR beta chain was profiled in a study of cytomegalovirus exposure and HLA in healthy donors. The overall study: About 80 million unique TCR sequences came from HLA-typed donors in an early release. Findings and caveats of the study: Researchers counted over 150 TCR beta chains as cytomegalovirus-associated. Highest at DRB1 and lowest at HLA-C, TCR association rates differed among HLA loci in a later analysis.

This CDR3 has 14 residues. Germline loops: CDR1 LGHNA, CDR2 YNFKEQ. Losses at the gene ends were 3 bases for V and 2 bases for J; bases not matched to a gene: 4. PCR employed 60 Vbeta and 13 Jbeta primers. Method: immunoSEQ multiplex PCR; TCRdb's copy keeps in-frame clones and lacks some. This sample yields approximately 190,000 clones, of which 84% are seen a single time; 2% to 3% belongs to the top ten. Regarding this clone: Its target is unknown.

This rearrangement joins TRBV4-2 to TRBJ2-7; 7 bases line up with TRBD1. Sequencing used PBMCs. This TCR derives from a woman aged 45-65 years in good health and CMV-seropositive. The CDR3 loop reads CASSHQGTAYEQYF. The CDR3 bases are TGTGCCAGCAGCCATCAGGGGACAGCCTACGAGCAGTACTTC.